One sample yielded the 21 T cell receptor beta chains listed below, sequenced in a study of blood T cell repertoires in COVID-19. Clones were read by immunoSEQ multiplex PCR, and TCRdb kept only the in-frame ones, dropping some. The sample has a few hundred thousand clones, 70% to 90% seen once. What was sequenced was PBMCs or T cells enriched from blood (not recorded which). These receptors were obtained from a woman in her twenties or thirties who had recovered from COVID-19.

CDR3 bases: TGTGCCAGCACCCGTACACTTGTAGGGGAACCGGTTCTGTTCTTC. This encodes CASTRTLVGEPVLFF. The chain employs TRBV11-2 and TRBJ2-1, with TRBD1 as a possible D gene (5 bases). Trimming left V 7 bases short and J 15 bases short, with 28 bases between. The CDR3 is 15 amino acids. The germline CDR1 and CDR2 sequences are SGHAT and FQNNGV.

The rearrangement joins TRBV3-1 (or the pseudogene TRBV3-2) to TRBJ1-2; 9 bases match TRBD1. Germline CDR1 reads LGHDT; CDR2 reads YNNKEL (reference sequence). Germline trimming cut 1 base from V and 8 bases from J; bases unmatched to any gene: 5. This CDR3 is built from 14 residues. This CDR3 reads CASSQAQGARGYTF. The CDR3 DNA sequence: TGTGCCAGCAGCCAAGCACAGGGGGCGCGGGGCTACACCTTC.

The rearrangement joins TRBV6-5 to TRBJ1-2; the D gene is possibly TRBD1 (6 bases). Germline loops: CDR1 MNHEY, CDR2 SVGAGI. The CDR3 contains 12 residues. Deletions cut 7 bases from V and 7 bases from J, with 13 bases between. The DNA for the CDR3 is TGTGCCAGCATAGGTAGGGGGACTGGCTACACCTTC. Protein: CASIGRGTGYTF.

The chain uses TRBV7-2 and TRBJ1-1; D not certain. The CDR3 has 13 amino acids. Between the trimmed V and J ends, which lost 6 bases and 1 base, there was a span of 9 bases. Germline CDR1 and CDR2: SGHTA and FQGNSA. CDR3 amino acids: CASSKTPNTEAFF. As DNA, the CDR3 is TGTGCCAGCAGTAAAACACCGAACACTGAAGCTTTCTTT. The entire variable domain, with the rest obtained from reference TRBV7-2 and TRBJ1-1, is as follows: GAGVSQSPSNKVTEKGKDVELRCDPISGHTALYWYRQSLGQGLEFLIYFQGNSAPDKSGLPSDRFSAERTGGSVSTLTIQRTQQEDSAVYLCASSKTPNTEAFFGQGTRLTVV.

The rearrangement links TRBV6-2 or TRBV6-3 to TRBJ1-2, with D possibly TRBD1 on 5 matching bases. Trimming left V 6 bases short and J 8 bases short, with 22 bases between. The CDR3 loop spans 15 amino acids. The germline V gene has CDR1 MNHEY and CDR2 SVGEGT. CDR3 loop: CASSETALPFEGYTF. The DNA for the CDR3 is TGTGCCAGCAGCGAGACAGCTCTACCTTTCGAAGGCTACACCTTC.

The chain combines TRBV7-2 with TRBJ2-7; tentatively, D is TRBD2 (6 bases). This CDR3 is built from 14 residues. Trimming pared 4 bases from V and 4 bases from J, leaving 14 bases between. CDR1 SGHTA and CDR2 FQGNSA come from the germline V gene. The CDR3 loop reads CASSSRKGGYEQYF. The CDR3 nucleotides read TGTGCCAGCAGCTCGCGGAAGGGAGGATACGAGCAGTACTTC.

The genes are TRBV19 and TRBJ1-2; D may be TRBD1 (5 bases). V dropped 7 bases and J dropped 4 bases, with 13 bases sitting between them. The CDR3 covers 13 residues. Germline CDR1 reads LNHDA; CDR2 reads SQIVND (reference sequence). DNA of the CDR3: TGTGCCAGTATGACGCAGGGACTCTATGGCTACACCTTC. Protein sequence: CASMTQGLYGYTF.

The chain joins TRBV5-6 to TRBJ1-2, with 9 bases lining up with TRBD1. The germline gives CDR1 SGHDT, CDR2 YYEEEE. The CDR3 sequence is 16 residues long. Losses at the gene ends were 0 bases for V and 8 bases for J; bases not matched to a gene: 11. The CDR3 region has the DNA TGTGCCAGCAGCTTGGGGGCCGGGACAGGGATCCGCGGCTACACCTTC. It yields the protein CASSLGAGTGIRGYTF.

This CDR3 reads CASSLSGQNQPQHF. For the CDR3, the DNA is TGTGCCAGCAGTTTATCCGGACAGAATCAGCCCCAGCATTTT. The chain links TRBV28 to TRBJ1-5; D possibly corresponds to TRBD1 (6 bases). Germline values: CDR1 MDHEN, CDR2 SYDVKM. The ends were cut back, 1 base at V and 4 bases at J, with 8 bases in the middle. This CDR3 has 14 amino acids.

The V gene is TRBV6-1, the J gene TRBJ2-6; TRBD2 is a possible D gene (6 bases). Germline CDR1 and CDR2: MNHNS and SASEGT. This CDR3 spans 18 amino acids. The V end was cut by 2 bases, the J end by 4 bases, with 18 bases between. The CDR3 DNA sequence: TGTGCCAGCAGTGAAAAGGGAGGCTTTCGCCTGGGGGCCAACGTCCTGACTTTC. It yields the protein CASSEKGGFRLGANVLTF.

V gene TRBV2 combines with J gene TRBJ2-7; D remains ambiguous. V lost 4 bases to trimming and J lost 3 bases, with 13 bases between them. The CDR3 runs 14 residues. The germline CDR1 and CDR2 sequences are SNHLY and FYNNEI. The CDR3 sequence: CASSVRIIHYEQYF. CDR3 coding DNA: TGTGCCAGCAGTGTGCGGATTATACACTACGAGCAGTACTTC.

V and J are TRBV6-2 or TRBV6-3 and TRBJ1-5; TRBD1 agrees at 10 bases. The germline V gene encodes CDR1 MNHEY and CDR2 SVGEGT. V gave up 4 bases and J gave up 4 bases; unmatched junction bases: 7. The CDR3 is made up of 16 amino acids. The CDR3 spells CASSSTGGAQNQPQHF. The CDR3 nucleotides are TGTGCCAGCAGTTCGACAGGGGGCGCGCAAAATCAGCCCCAGCATTTT.

V is TRBV28 and J is TRBJ1-5, with D tentatively TRBD1 (5 bases). CDR1 is MDHEN and CDR2 is SYDVKM in the germline V gene. V lost 7 bases, J lost 0 bases, and 16 bases lay in between. The CDR3 loop spans 16 amino acids. The CDR3 DNA is TGTGCCAGCAAGGAGACAGTTCCTTATAGCAATCAGCCCCAGCATTTT. Translated: CASKETVPYSNQPQHF.

This sequence joins TRBV19 and TRBJ1-2; tentative D call: TRBD1 (5 bases). V lost 9 bases and J 3 bases, leaving 20 bases between the germline ends. This CDR3 has 15 amino acids. Germline CDR1 is LNHDA and CDR2 is SQIVND (reference sequence). The CDR3 spells CASQVTALGDYGYTF. CDR3 coding DNA: TGTGCCAGCCAAGTCACCGCCTTAGGGGACTATGGCTACACCTTC.

This clone was seen a handful of times. This chain links TRBV12-1 with TRBJ1-2; no DNA check was done on the table's D call, TRBD1. TRBV12-1 is termed a pseudogene. CDR3 length: 16 amino acids. The CDR3, as DNA: TGTGCCAGCAGCCAAGGTGTATGGTCCCCCAGGGATGGCTACACCTTC. Translating it yields CASSQGVWSPRDGYTF.

The count of this clone is one. The chain joins TRBV29-1 to TRBJ1-3; D is undetermined. This CDR3 has 13 residues. Germline CDR1 is SQVTM and CDR2 is ANQGSEA. Trimming cost V 7 bases and J 3 bases, with 13 bases left between them. CDR3 residues: CSAGESFGNTIYF. The CDR3 DNA sequence: TGCAGCGCAGGAGAGAGCTTTGGAAACACCATATATTTT.

This chain links TRBV5-5 with TRBJ2-3, with 7 nucleotides matching TRBD1. This CDR3 is 13 amino acids long. Per germline, CDR1 SGHKS and CDR2 YYEKEE (reference sequence). Trimming took 1 base from V and 8 from J; bases not matched to a gene: 4. CDR3 sequence reads: CASSLWAGGTQYF. As DNA, the CDR3 is TGTGCCAGCAGCTTGTGGGCAGGGGGTACGCAGTATTTT.

The CDR3 region is CASSPLQGIQETQYF. In DNA form, the CDR3 reads TGCGCCAGCAGCCCGTTACAGGGCATCCAAGAGACCCAGTACTTC. The rearrangement uses TRBV4-3 and TRBJ2-5; the D gene is possibly TRBD1 (6 bases). CDR3 length: 15 residues. Between the trimmed V and J ends, which lost 4 bases and 1 base, there was a span of 13 bases. Germline CDR1 reads LGHNA; CDR2 reads YSLEER.

The V call is TRBV24-1, the J call TRBJ1-2; D not resolved. Germline assignment: CDR1 KGHDR and CDR2 SFDVKD. The length of the CDR3 is 14 residues. V was shortened by 2 bases and J by 6 bases, with 12 bases between the two germline ends. CDR3 in amino acids: CATSDSRTGHGYTF. The CDR3, as DNA: TGTGCCACCAGTGATTCCCGGACTGGACATGGCTACACCTTC.

The rearrangement joins TRBV5-3 to TRBJ1-2; tentative D call: TRBD1 (5 bases). TRBV5-3 is an ORF; its function is uncertain. The CDR3 runs 14 residues. The V end lost 4 bases, the J end lost 4 bases, and 14 bases lay between the germline ends. In nucleotides, the CDR3 is TGTGCCAGAAGCGAAGGGGATTTCCCCTATGGCTACACCTTC. Protein: CARSEGDFPYGYTF.

The chain joins TRBV28 to TRBJ2-1; 9 nucleotides line up with TRBD1. The V segment lost 1 base and the J segment 3 bases; nucleotides outside the gene matches: 1. The length of the CDR3 is 15 residues. CDR1 is MDHEN and CDR2 is SYDVKM in the germline V gene. The CDR3 loop is CASSLSGQGYNEQFF. Written as DNA, the CDR3 is TGTGCCAGCAGTTTATCGGGACAGGGCTACAATGAGCAGTTCTTC.